This section outlines one T cell receptor beta chain sequence together with its context. What it binds is unknown. The record originates from a study of a mutant IDH1 vaccine in newly diagnosed glioma. Looking at the study overall: Treated patients had a mean age of roughly 39 years and an approximately 62% male, about 38% female split. Standard pretreatment was either radiotherapy, temozolomide, or, for most, radiochemotherapy with temozolomide.

The time point here: week 23, last vaccination. One vaccine dose held 300 ug of mutant IDH1 20-mer peptide and came with topical imiquimod. Sequencing was performed with immunoSEQ multiplex PCR; in TCRdb, only in-frame clones are kept and a portion is missing. The sample lists over 35,000 clones; approximately 84% were seen once. The source is a woman between 18 and 29 years old with glioma. Some clones in this sample may be carry-over from other donors' samples. Specimen: PBMCs, collected from a glioma patient whose treatment included an IDH1 peptide vaccine.

This chain's CDR3 is CASIRDRVGFGEQFF. For the CDR3, the DNA is TGTGCCAGCATTAGGGACAGGGTAGGTTTCGGTGAGCAGTTCTTC. The chain links TRBV7-9 to TRBJ2-1; 9 bases line up with TRBD1. Germline loops: CDR1 SEHNR, CDR2 FQNEAQ (reference sequence). The CDR3 sequence is 15 residues long. Unmatched junction bases numbered 13, after V lost 7 bases and J lost 9 bases.